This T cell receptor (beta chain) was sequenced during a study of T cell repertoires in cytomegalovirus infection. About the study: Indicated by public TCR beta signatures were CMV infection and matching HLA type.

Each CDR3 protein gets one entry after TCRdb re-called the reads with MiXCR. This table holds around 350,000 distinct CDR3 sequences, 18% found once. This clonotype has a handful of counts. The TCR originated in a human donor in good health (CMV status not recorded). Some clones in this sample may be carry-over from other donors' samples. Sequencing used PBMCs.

CDR3 coding DNA: TGTGCCAGCAGTGACAGGGAGGATTCACCCCTCCACTTT. As protein: CASSDREDSPLHF. The chain carries TRBV2 and TRBJ1-6; weak D call: TRBD1 (5 bases). The V gene's germline CDR1 is SNHLY and CDR2 FYNNEI. This CDR3 comprises 13 residues. V lost 3 bases and J lost 8, with 8 bases in between.